This entry features one T cell receptor (beta chain) sequence. As processed by the authors: It was from reference gene primer amplification that nucleated cell counts were estimated. Clones were read by immunoSEQ multiplex PCR, and TCRdb kept only the in-frame ones, dropping some. That table gives V, J and clone size, and the DNA gave D and trimming. Here the sample spans under 250,000 clones, around 80% being singletons. This entry comes from a study of blood T cell repertoires in COVID-19. Study at large: Both acute and convalescent COVID-19 samples were obtained from the United States, Italy and Spain. T cells, B-cell-depleted T cells, or PBMCs provided the cDNA or gDNA that served as material.

This clonotype originated in a man aged 40-49 years with acute or convalescent COVID-19. The sample taken for sequencing was peripheral blood.

CDR3 region: CASSFIGELFF. DNA for the CDR3: TGTGCCAGCAGTTTTATCGGGGAGCTGTTTTTT. The rearrangement links TRBV27 to TRBJ2-2; D gene uncertain. The CDR3 contains 11 residues. Germline V gives CDR1 MNHEY, CDR2 SMNVEV (reference sequence). V shed 3 bases and J shed 7 bases, with 3 bases lying between them.